This TCR beta chain was sequenced for a study of PD-L1 blockade in urothelial cancer. As for the study in general: Prior chemotherapy regimens per patient numbered 0 to 3. Blood gave a median approximately 140,000 T cells. Study-wide results and limits: Patients who had durable benefit saw their tumor-associated blood clones expand more at 3 weeks.

V lost 4 bases to trimming and J lost 1 base; unmatched junction nucleotides: 3. The germline gives CDR1 SNHLY, CDR2 FYNNEI. CDR3 size: 15 residues. Time point here: peripheral blood 6 weeks after treatment start. Locally advanced or metastatic urothelial carcinoma affected all patients. Assay: immunoSEQ multiplex PCR; the TCRdb copy retains only in-frame clones and omits some. The sample lists around 110,000 clones, around 89% occurring once. As to this clone: What it binds is not known.

The source material was PBMCs, sampled around atezolizumab (anti-PD-L1) treatment. The chain has TRBV2 and TRBJ2-2, with 7 nucleotides matching TRBD1. This clonotype was obtained from a man in his sixties with urothelial cancer. CDR3 residues: CASSVDRWNTGELFF. The CDR3 DNA follows: TGTGCCAGCAGTGTGGACAGGTGGAACACCGGGGAGCTGTTTTTT. The whole variable domain, filled in from reference TRBV2 and TRBJ2-2, reads EPEVTQTPSHQVTQMGQEVILRCVPISNHLYFYWYRQILGQKVEFLVSFYNNEISEKSEIFDDQFSVERPDGSNFTLKIRSTKLEDSAMYFCASSVDRWNTGELFFGEGSRLTVL.